The 3 T cell receptor beta chains listed next were all sequenced from one sample in a study of T cells in Graves' hyperthyroidism and ophthalmopathy. Regions amplified from RNA transcripts were the TCR beta CDR3 regions. First-round RT-PCR of the TCR CDR3 relied on the HTBI primer set. Via MiXCR, TCRdb re-called the multiplex PCR reads, giving one row per CDR3 protein. This sample has about 540,000 distinct CDR3 sequences, with more than 45% found just once. Sequences were obtained from peripheral blood or thyroid tissue (not recorded which). These receptors all stem from a woman aged 18-29 years with Graves' hyperthyroidism.

This clonotype has more than one count but fewer than ten. The chain links TRBV2 to TRBJ1-2, with 7 nucleotides matching TRBD1. Germline CDR1 SNHLY, CDR2 FYNNEI. V was clipped by 9 bases and J by 14 bases; unmatched bases: 3. The CDR3 totals 8 residues. Here the CDR3 DNA reads TGTGCCAGACAGGGGAATACCTTC. It translates to CARQGNTF.

Remarks on this clonotype: A read error is possible here, since a much larger clone lies one base away. This sequence joins TRBV29-1 and TRBJ1-4; D unclear. V lost 7 bases and J lost 1, with 10 bases in between. The CDR3 length is 13 residues. Per germline, CDR1 SQVTM and CDR2 ANQGSEA. The CDR3 region has the DNA TGCAGCGGTACCATAGGAACTAATGAAAAACTGTTTTTT. This codes for CSGTIGTNEKLFF.

The chain recombines TRBV20-1 with TRBJ1-1; no clear D gene. The CDR3 sequence is 14 residues long. Germline CDR1 reads DFQATT; CDR2 reads SNEGSKA (reference sequence). Trimming pared 0 bases from V and 5 bases from J, leaving 13 bases between. CDR3 sequence reads: CSARDQGPWTEAFF. The CDR3 nucleotides are TGCAGTGCTAGAGATCAAGGGCCGTGGACTGAAGCTTTCTTT.